The 14 T cell receptor beta chains given below trace back to one sample, sequenced in a study of memory CD4+ T cells and cytomegalovirus serostatus. Data came from immunoSEQ multiplex PCR; TCRdb stores just in-frame clones and leaves some out. Altogether over 40,000 clones are present, around 72% being singletons, with the ten largest covering less than 0.6%. The sort gate was single viable CD3+CD4+CD8-CD45RO+ cells for memory CD4+ T cells. Sequencing input: memory CD4+ T cells from blood. Receptors originate from an adult in good health and CMV-seronegative.

V is TRBV30 and J is TRBJ1-2, with TRBD1 as a possible D gene (6 bases). With 3 bases removed from V and 7 bases from J, the gap between germline ends came to 12 bases. The CDR3 extends over 12 amino acids. Germline V gives CDR1 GTSNPN, CDR2 SVGIG (reference sequence). CDR3 residues: CAWRQGWSGYTF. Here the CDR3 DNA reads TGTGCCTGGAGGCAGGGGTGGAGTGGCTACACCTTC.

The gene calls are TRBV28 and TRBJ2-7; D gene unclear. This CDR3 comprises 12 residues. CDR1 MDHEN and CDR2 SYDVKM come from the germline V gene. With 6 bases removed from V and 2 bases from J, the gap between germline ends came to 8 bases. The CDR3 DNA is TGTGCCAGCAGAGGCCGAACCTACGAGCAGTACTTC. It codes for CASRGRTYEQYF.

This clone showed up just a few times. The chain couples TRBV6-1 to TRBJ2-3; D possibly corresponds to TRBD2 (6 bases). V lost 6 bases and J lost 3, with 16 bases in between. The length of the CDR3 is 15 residues. Germline loops: CDR1 MNHNS, CDR2 SASEGT. The DNA for the CDR3 is TGTGCCAGCAGAGGGAGGAAGGGGCGGACAGATACGCAGTATTTT. This encodes CASRGRKGRTDTQYF.

This chain links TRBV5-6 with TRBJ1-2, with D perhaps TRBD1 (6 bases). The germline V and J ends were trimmed by 4 bases and 1 base, with 11 bases remaining between them. This CDR3 has 14 amino acids. Germline values: CDR1 SGHDT, CDR2 YYEEEE. The CDR3 loop is CASSERGVNYGYTF. CDR3 nucleotides: TGTGCCAGCAGCGAGAGGGGGGTTAACTATGGCTACACCTTC.

The chain uses TRBV6-1 and TRBJ1-2; D gene ambiguous. This CDR3 region has 12 residues. Germline V lookup: CDR1 MNHNS, CDR2 SASEGT. Trimming pared 1 base from V and 4 bases from J, leaving 4 bases between. The CDR3 sequence: CASSEGSYGYTF. CDR3 in DNA: TGTGCCAGCAGTGAAGGATCCTATGGCTACACCTTC.

The V call is TRBV18, the J call TRBJ2-5, with D hard to call. The CDR3 extends over 13 amino acids. V lost 3 bases and J lost 4, with 9 bases in between. Per the germline V gene, CDR1 is KGHSH and CDR2 is LQKENI. DNA of the CDR3: TGTGCCAGCTCACCTGACACGAGAGAGACCCAGTACTTC. Its protein is CASSPDTRETQYF.

The J gene is TRBJ2-3, the V gene TRBV5-1, with TRBD1 matching over 8 bases. The CDR3 is made up of 15 amino acids. Trimming cost V 4 bases and J 1 base; bases outside gene matches: 5. The germline CDR1 and CDR2 sequences are SGHRS and YFSETQ. Here the CDR3 reads CASSAAGGRTDTQYF. Here the CDR3 DNA reads TGCGCCAGCAGCGCGGCAGGGGGCCGCACAGATACGCAGTATTTT.

There are a few counts of this clone. V and J are TRBV4-2 and TRBJ1-6; D is uncertain. The germline V gene encodes CDR1 LGHNA and CDR2 YNFKEQ. CDR3 length equals 15 residues. The V end lost 2 bases, the J end lost 6 bases, and 11 bases lay between the germline ends. CDR3 residues: CASSQLPASNSPLHF. For the CDR3, the DNA is TGTGCCAGCAGCCAACTGCCAGCTTCTAATTCACCCCTCCACTTT.

V usage is TRBV9 and J usage is TRBJ2-5, with a possible D match to TRBD2 (6 bases). The CDR3 spans 15 residues. V gave up 0 bases and J gave up 4 bases, with 13 bases separating them. Per germline, CDR1 SGDLS and CDR2 YYNGEE. The CDR3 reads CASSVGRGVTETQYF. The CDR3 DNA reads TGTGCCAGCAGCGTAGGGAGGGGAGTAACAGAGACCCAGTACTTC.

This sequence joins TRBV5-6 and TRBJ1-1; a possible D gene is TRBD1 (6 bases). Germline CDR1 SGHDT, CDR2 YYEEEE. With 0 bases removed from V and 5 bases from J, the gap between germline ends came to 11 bases. CDR3 length: 14 amino acids. The CDR3 nucleotides read TGTGCCAGCAGCTTGGGGACAGAGAATACTGAAGCTTTCTTT. This sequence encodes CASSLGTENTEAFF.

This clone occurred once. The chain employs TRBV11-3 and TRBJ2-7; a weak D match, TRBD1 (5 bases). V was shortened by 6 bases and J by 3 bases, with 9 bases between the two germline ends. This CDR3 comprises 12 residues. Germline loops: CDR1 SGHNT, CDR2 YENEEA. Written as DNA, the CDR3 is TGTGCCAGCAGTTTGGACAACTACGAGCAGTACTTC. Its protein is CASSLDNYEQYF.

This chain joins TRBV5-1 and TRBJ1-1; D unclear. The V gene lost 1 base and the J gene lost 1 base, with 5 bases spanning the gap. The CDR3 is 13 residues long. Germline-derived CDR1 and CDR2 are SGHRS and YFSETQ. The CDR3 loop reads CASSLNSNTEAFF. In DNA form, the CDR3 reads TGCGCCAGCAGCTTGAATTCGAACACTGAAGCTTTCTTT.

The gene calls are TRBV5-8 and TRBJ2-4; TRBD2 agrees at 8 bases. The J segment lost 8 bases and the V segment lost 2 bases, leaving 6 bases of the junction unmatched. This CDR3 is 14 amino acids long. CDR1 is SGHTS and CDR2 is YDEGEE in the germline V gene. The CDR3 reads CASSFPGGRYIQYF. For the CDR3, the DNA is TGTGCCAGCAGCTTCCCGGGGGGGCGGTACATTCAGTACTTC.

The CDR3 DNA follows: TGTGCCACCACAGGGGGCGTAACAGATACGCAGTATTTT. It translates to CATTGGVTDTQYF. This chain joins TRBV19 and TRBJ2-3; 9 nucleotides match TRBD1. Germline V lookup: CDR1 LNHDA, CDR2 SQIVND (reference sequence). This CDR3 is built from 13 residues. The ends lost 10 bases at V and 3 bases at J; junction bases unmatched: 5.